The 4 T cell receptor beta chains given below trace back to one sample, sequenced in a study of spatial heterogeneity in lung cancer (dated by TCRdb to about 2019). The time point tag for this specimen amounts to: sample taken at primary tumor resection. The library was generated by 5' RACE. TCRdb lists the instrument as NextSeq 500. TCRdb redid the processing of the public reads, applying fastp at Q25 and MiXCR, and retained in-frame beta chains. Each record represents a unique CDR3 protein, reported with the most common genes and DNA among its rows. The sample table holds some 44,000 distinct CDR3 sequences, of which approximately 15% were seen once. The ten largest account for 56% of the sample. Sequencing was performed on PBMCs, taken at surgery. Source of these receptors: a male donor with early-stage non-small cell lung cancer.

The J gene is TRBJ2-3, the V gene TRBV7-2; 10 nucleotides agree with TRBD1. Germline lookup yields CDR1 SGHTA and CDR2 FQGNSA. Trimming took 0 bases from V and 11 from J; bases not matched to a gene: 5. The CDR3 is made up of 14 amino acids. CDR3 in amino acids: CASSLAAGDRGQYF. Here the CDR3 DNA reads TGTGCCAGCAGCTTAGCTGCGGGGGACAGGGGGCAGTATTTT.

In its sample, this clonotype was seen a few times. V and J are TRBV11-1 and TRBJ2-3; 9 bases match TRBD2. V trimming: 6 bases; J trimming: 6 bases; junction bases outside the gene matches: 10. Germline CDR1 SGHAT, CDR2 FQDESV (reference sequence). The CDR3 length is 15 residues. The chain's CDR3 is CASSDSGSGGDTQYF. CDR3 nucleotide sequence: TGTGCCAGCAGTGATAGCGGGAGCGGTGGCGATACGCAGTATTTT.

The V gene is TRBV7-9, the J gene TRBJ2-7; 8 nucleotides agree with TRBD2. With 5 bases clipped from V and 5 bases from J, the junction kept 8 bases outside the gene matches. Per the germline V gene, CDR1 is SEHNR and CDR2 is FQNEAQ (reference sequence). This CDR3 is built from 14 residues. The CDR3 loop reads CASSRTGGAHEQYF. DNA of the CDR3: TGTGCCAGCAGCCGTACCGGGGGGGCACACGAGCAGTACTTC.

This sequence joins TRBV7-3 and TRBJ2-1, with D possibly matching TRBD2 (5 bases). The CDR3 is 15 amino acids. V lost 7 bases to trimming and J lost 0 bases, with 13 bases between them. Looked up from germline, CDR1 is SGHTA and CDR2 is FQGTGA. The CDR3 sequence: CASTHSASSYNEQFF. The CDR3 DNA sequence: TGTGCCAGCACACATAGCGCCAGCTCCTACAATGAGCAGTTCTTC.